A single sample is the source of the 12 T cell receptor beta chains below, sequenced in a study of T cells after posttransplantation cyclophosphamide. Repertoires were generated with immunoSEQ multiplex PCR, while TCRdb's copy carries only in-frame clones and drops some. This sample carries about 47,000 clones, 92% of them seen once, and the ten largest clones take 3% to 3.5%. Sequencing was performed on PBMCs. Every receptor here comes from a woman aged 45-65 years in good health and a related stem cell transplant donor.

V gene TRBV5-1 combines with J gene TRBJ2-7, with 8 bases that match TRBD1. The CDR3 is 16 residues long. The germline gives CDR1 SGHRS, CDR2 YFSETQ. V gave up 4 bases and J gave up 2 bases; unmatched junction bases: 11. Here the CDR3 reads CASSPRQGLGAYEQYF. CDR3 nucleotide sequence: TGCGCCAGCAGCCCCAGACAGGGGTTGGGGGCCTACGAGCAGTACTTC.

CDR3 sequence (DNA): TGCGCCAGCAGCCCCCTGGGCAGAAGCTCCTACGAGCAGTACTTC. Translated, it gives CASSPLGRSSYEQYF. This sequence joins TRBV5-1 and TRBJ2-7, with D uncertain. The CDR3 is made up of 15 amino acids. V was clipped by 4 bases and J by 0 bases, with 14 bases between them. The germline V gene encodes CDR1 SGHRS and CDR2 YFSETQ.

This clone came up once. Here the CDR3 DNA reads TGCGCCAGCAGCCTAGATGGGACAGGGGATAGTGGCTACACCTTC. This gives the protein CASSLDGTGDSGYTF. This chain joins TRBV5-1 and TRBJ1-2; 10 bases fit TRBD1. This CDR3 contains 15 residues. CDR1 is SGHRS and CDR2 is YFSETQ in the germline V gene. Unmatched junction bases numbered 10, after V lost 4 bases and J lost 7 bases.

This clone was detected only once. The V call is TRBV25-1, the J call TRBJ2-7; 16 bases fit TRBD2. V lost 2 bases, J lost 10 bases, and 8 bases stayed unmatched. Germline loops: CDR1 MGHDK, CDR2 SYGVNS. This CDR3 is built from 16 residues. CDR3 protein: CASSEPGLAGGGVQYF. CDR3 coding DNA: TGTGCCAGCAGTGAACCGGGACTAGCGGGAGGGGGGGTTCAGTACTTC.

CDR3 nucleotides: TGTGCCAGTAAAGGCAGCGAATTACCCTATGGCTACACCTTC. Translation gives CASKGSELPYGYTF. This rearrangement joins TRBV19 to TRBJ1-2; D not resolved. In germline, CDR1 is LNHDA, CDR2 SQIVND (reference sequence). Trimming took off 7 bases at V and 4 bases at J, with 16 bases between the two ends. This CDR3 contains 14 residues.

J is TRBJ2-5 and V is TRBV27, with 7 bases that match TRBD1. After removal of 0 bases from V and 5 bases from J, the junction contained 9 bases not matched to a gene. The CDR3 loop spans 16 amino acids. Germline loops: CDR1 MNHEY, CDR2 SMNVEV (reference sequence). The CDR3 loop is CASSLSGTAHRETQYF. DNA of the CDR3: TGTGCCAGCAGTTTATCGGGGACAGCCCACCGGGAGACCCAGTACTTC.

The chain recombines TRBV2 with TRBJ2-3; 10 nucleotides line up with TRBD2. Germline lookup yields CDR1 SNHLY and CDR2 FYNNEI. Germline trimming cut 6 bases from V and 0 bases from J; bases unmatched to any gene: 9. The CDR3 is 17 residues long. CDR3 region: CASRRILAGESTDTQYF. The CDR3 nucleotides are TGTGCCAGCAGAAGGATCCTAGCGGGAGAGAGCACAGATACGCAGTATTTT.

CDR3 amino acids: CASSRGLQGNTIYF. The CDR3 region has the DNA TGTGCCAGCAGCCGGGGGTTACAAGGAAACACCATATATTTT. The rearrangement links TRBV6-5 to TRBJ1-3; possibly TRBD1 for D (5 bases). The CDR3 is 14 amino acids. V lost 6 bases to trimming and J lost 4 bases, with 13 bases between them. Germline V gene lookup returns CDR1 MNHEY and CDR2 SVGAGI.

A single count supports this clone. Here the CDR3 DNA reads TGCAGTGCTAGCGGGGAGACCCAGTACTTC. Encoded protein: CSASGETQYF. This chain joins TRBV20-1 and TRBJ2-5; D gene uncertain. The V gene lost 3 bases and the J gene lost 5 bases, with 4 bases spanning the gap. The CDR3 totals 10 residues. CDR1 and CDR2 (germline): DFQATT, SNEGSKA (reference sequence).

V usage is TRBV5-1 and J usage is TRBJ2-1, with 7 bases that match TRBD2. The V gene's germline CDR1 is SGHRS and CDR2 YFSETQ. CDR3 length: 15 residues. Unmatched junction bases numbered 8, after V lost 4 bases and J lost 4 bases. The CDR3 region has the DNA TGCGCCAGCAGCAAGACCAGCGGGGTATACAATGAGCAGTTCTTC. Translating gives CASSKTSGVYNEQFF.

The CDR3 is CAISSDRGDNSPLHF. The CDR3 DNA is TGTGCCATCAGCTCGGACAGGGGAGATAATTCACCCCTCCACTTT. The chain carries TRBV10-3 and TRBJ1-6; 9 bases are a match to TRBD1. Germline V gene sequence: CDR1 ENHRY, CDR2 SYGVKD. The CDR3 loop spans 15 amino acids. Losses at the gene ends were 6 bases for V and 5 bases for J; bases not matched to a gene: 5.

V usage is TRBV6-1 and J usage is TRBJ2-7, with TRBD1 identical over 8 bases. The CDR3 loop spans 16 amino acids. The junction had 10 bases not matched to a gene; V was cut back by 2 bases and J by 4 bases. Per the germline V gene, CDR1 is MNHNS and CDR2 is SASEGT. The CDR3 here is CASSETSAGGMYEQYF. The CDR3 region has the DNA TGTGCCAGCAGTGAAACGTCGGCAGGGGGCATGTACGAGCAGTACTTC.